The clone carrying this T cell receptor (beta chain) was found a few times. Amplified TCR beta CDR3 regions derived from RNA transcripts. TCR CDR3 regions were first amplified by RT-PCR with HTBI primers. From the multiplex PCR reads, TCRdb called clonotypes with MiXCR, one entry per CDR3 protein. The sample carries hundreds of thousands of distinct CDR3 sequences, roughly 17% recorded once. These data belong to a study of T cells in Graves' hyperthyroidism and ophthalmopathy. In germline, CDR1 is SGHRS, CDR2 YFSETQ. This CDR3 is 14 amino acids long. The V end was cut by 0 bases, the J end by 5 bases, with 9 bases between. Graves' hyperthyroidism is called stable when ophthalmopathy does not progress within 18 months.

The sequence derives from a woman aged 18-35 years with Graves' hyperthyroidism. This chain joins TRBV5-1 and TRBJ2-1; no clear D. Specimen: blood. The CDR3 DNA reads TGCGCCAGCAGCTTGGATATAGGAAACAATGAGCAGTTCTTC. Protein: CASSLDIGNNEQFF. Combining the CDR3 with reference TRBV5-1 and TRBJ2-1 gives the whole variable domain KAGVTQTPRYLIKTRGQQVTLSCSPISGHRSVSWYQQTPGQGLQFLFEYFSETQRNKGNFPGRFSGRQFSNSRSEMNVSTLELGDSALYLCASSLDIGNNEQFFGPGTRLTVL.